This TCR beta chain originates from a study of shared clonotypes between healthy human individuals. In the case of this clone: Its antigen is not known.

The germline CDR1 and CDR2 sequences are SGHNT and YYREEE (reference sequence). The CDR3 length is 19 residues. V was shortened by 4 bases and J by 0 bases, with 24 bases between the two germline ends. Replicate PCRs for sorted subsets used approximately 190 ng DNA; this equaled tens of thousands of T cell genomes. Sequencing was performed with immunoSEQ multiplex PCR; in TCRdb, only in-frame clones are kept and a portion is missing. Here the sample spans approximately 720,000 clones, 72% being singletons. Study-level points and caveats: Among donors, sharing of clonotypes was expected to be affected by sequencing depth.

The rearrangement links TRBV5-4 to TRBJ2-3, with D unclear. Sequencing used memory CD4+ T cells sorted from blood. Subset described: CD45RA-negative fraction. The receptor comes from a woman in her twenties or thirties in good health. CDR3 sequence reads: CASSHGGHTRVSSTDTQYF. In DNA, the CDR3 is TGTGCCAGCAGCCACGGTGGCCACACAAGGGTTTCCAGCACAGATACGCAGTATTTT.